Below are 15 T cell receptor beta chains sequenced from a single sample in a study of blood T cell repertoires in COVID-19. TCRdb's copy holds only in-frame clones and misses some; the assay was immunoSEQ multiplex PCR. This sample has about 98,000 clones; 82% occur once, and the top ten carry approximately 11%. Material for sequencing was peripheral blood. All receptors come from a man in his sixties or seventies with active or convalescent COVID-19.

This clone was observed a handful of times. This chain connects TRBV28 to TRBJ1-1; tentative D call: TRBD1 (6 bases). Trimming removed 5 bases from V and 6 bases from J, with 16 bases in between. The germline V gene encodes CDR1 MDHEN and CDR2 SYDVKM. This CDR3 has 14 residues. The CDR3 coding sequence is TGTGCCAGCAGTCCCCGACAGGAACCATCTGAAGCTTTCTTT. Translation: CASSPRQEPSEAFF.

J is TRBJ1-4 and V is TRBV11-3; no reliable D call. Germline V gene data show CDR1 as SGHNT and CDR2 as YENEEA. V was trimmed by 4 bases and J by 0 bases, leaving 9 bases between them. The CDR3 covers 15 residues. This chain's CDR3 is CASSSYSATNEKLFF. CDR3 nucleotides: TGTGCCAGCAGCTCCTACAGTGCAACTAATGAAAAACTGTTTTTT. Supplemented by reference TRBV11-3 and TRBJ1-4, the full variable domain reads EAGVVQSPRYKIIEKKQPVAFWCNPISGHNTLYWYLQNLGQGPELLIRYENEEAVDDSQLPKDRFSAERLKGVDSTLKIQPAELGDSAVYLCASSSYSATNEKLFFGSGTQLSVL.

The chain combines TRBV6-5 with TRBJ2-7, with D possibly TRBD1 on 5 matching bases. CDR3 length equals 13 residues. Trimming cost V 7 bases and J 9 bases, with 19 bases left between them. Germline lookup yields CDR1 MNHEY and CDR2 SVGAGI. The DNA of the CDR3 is TGTGCCAGCAAATCGACAACCGGACAACGGCAGTACTTC. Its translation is CASKSTTGQRQYF.

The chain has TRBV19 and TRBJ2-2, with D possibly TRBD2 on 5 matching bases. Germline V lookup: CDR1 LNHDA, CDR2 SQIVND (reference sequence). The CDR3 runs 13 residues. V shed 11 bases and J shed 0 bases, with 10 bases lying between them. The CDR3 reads CAGLLANTGELFF. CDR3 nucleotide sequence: TGTGCCGGGCTACTAGCGAACACCGGGGAGCTGTTTTTT.

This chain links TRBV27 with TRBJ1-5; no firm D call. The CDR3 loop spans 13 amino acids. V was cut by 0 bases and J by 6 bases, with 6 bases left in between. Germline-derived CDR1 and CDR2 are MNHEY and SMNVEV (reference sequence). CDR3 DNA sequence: TGTGCCAGCAGTTTATCGCTCGGTCAGCCCCAGCATTTT. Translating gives CASSLSLGQPQHF.

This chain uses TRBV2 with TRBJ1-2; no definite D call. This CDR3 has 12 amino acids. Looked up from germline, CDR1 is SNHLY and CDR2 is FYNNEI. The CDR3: CACARANYGYTF. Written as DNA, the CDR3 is TGTGCATGCGCACGGGCTAACTATGGCTACACCTTC. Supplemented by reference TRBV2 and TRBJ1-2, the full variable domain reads EPEVTQTPSHQVTQMGQEVILRCVPISNHLYFYWYRQILGQKVEFLVSFYNNEISEKSEIFDDQFSVERPDGSNFTLKIRSTKLEDSAMYFCACARANYGYTFGSGTRLTVV.

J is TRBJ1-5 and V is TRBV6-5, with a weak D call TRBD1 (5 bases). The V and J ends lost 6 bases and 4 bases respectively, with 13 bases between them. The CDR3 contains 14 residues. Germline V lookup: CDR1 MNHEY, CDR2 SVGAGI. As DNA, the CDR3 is TGTGCCAGCAGCCCAGGGAAAGGTAATCAGCCCCAGCATTTT. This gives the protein CASSPGKGNQPQHF.

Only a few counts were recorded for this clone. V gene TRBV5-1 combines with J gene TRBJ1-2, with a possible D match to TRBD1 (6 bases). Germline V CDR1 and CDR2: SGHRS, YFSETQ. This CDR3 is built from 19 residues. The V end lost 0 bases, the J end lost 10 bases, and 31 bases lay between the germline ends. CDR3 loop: CASSLGDGQSSQLLHSYTF. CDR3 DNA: TGCGCCAGCAGCTTGGGCGACGGACAGTCCTCCCAGTTGTTGCATTCCTACACCTTC.

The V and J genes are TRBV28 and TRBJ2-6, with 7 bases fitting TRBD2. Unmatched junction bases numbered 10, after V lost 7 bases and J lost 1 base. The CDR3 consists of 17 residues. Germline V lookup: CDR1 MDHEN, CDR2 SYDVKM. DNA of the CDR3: TGTGCCAGCACTCCGGGCGGGGGAGTATCTGGGGCCAACGTCCTGACTTTC. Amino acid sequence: CASTPGGGVSGANVLTF.

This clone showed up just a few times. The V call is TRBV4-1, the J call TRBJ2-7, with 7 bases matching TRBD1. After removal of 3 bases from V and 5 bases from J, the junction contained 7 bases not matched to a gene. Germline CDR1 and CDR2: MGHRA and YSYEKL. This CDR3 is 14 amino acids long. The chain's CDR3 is CASSHPDRAHEQYF. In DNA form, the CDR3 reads TGCGCCAGCAGCCACCCCGACAGGGCCCACGAGCAGTACTTC.

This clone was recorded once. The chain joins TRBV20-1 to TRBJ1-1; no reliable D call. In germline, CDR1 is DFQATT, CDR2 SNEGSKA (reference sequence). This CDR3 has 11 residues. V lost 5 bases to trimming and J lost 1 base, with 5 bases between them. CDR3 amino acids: CSAYRNTEAFF. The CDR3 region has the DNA TGCAGTGCTTACAGGAACACTGAAGCTTTCTTT.

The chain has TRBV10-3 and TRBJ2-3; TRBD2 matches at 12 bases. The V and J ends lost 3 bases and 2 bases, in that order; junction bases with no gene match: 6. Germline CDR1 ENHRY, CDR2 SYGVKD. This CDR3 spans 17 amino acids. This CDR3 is CAISERLAGAPTDTQYF. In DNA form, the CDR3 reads TGTGCCATCAGTGAAAGACTAGCGGGGGCGCCCACAGATACGCAGTATTTT.

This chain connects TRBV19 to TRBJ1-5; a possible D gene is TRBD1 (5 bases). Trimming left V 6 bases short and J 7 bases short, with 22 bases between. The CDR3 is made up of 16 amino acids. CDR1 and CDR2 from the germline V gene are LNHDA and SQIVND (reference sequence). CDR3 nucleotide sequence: TGTGCCAGTAGATCTGGGGGGACGGAGGGTTGGCAGCCCCAGCATTTT. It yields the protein CASRSGGTEGWQPQHF.

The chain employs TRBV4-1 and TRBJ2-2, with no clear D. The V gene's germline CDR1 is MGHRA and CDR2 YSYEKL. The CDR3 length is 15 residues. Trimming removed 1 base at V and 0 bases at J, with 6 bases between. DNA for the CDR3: TGCGCCAGCAGCCAAGGGAGACCGAACACCGGGGAGCTGTTTTTT. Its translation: CASSQGRPNTGELFF.

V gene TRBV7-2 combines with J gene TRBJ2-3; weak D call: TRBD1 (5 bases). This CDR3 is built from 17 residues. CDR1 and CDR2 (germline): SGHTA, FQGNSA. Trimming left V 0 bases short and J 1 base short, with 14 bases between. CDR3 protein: CASSLARTILRTDTQYF. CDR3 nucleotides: TGTGCCAGCAGCTTAGCCCGGACAATTCTACGCACAGATACGCAGTATTTT.